The 3 T cell receptor beta chains below come from one sample, sequenced in a study of T cell responses to AZD1222 COVID-19 vaccine. The method was immunoSEQ multiplex PCR; TCRdb's version includes in-frame clones alone and lacks a portion of them. This sample has 210,000 or so clones; approximately 94% occur once, and the top ten carry approximately 1.5%. The source material was peripheral blood, sampled 28 days after the second dose of the MenACWY control vaccine. These TCRs come from an adult who received the MenACWY meningococcal vaccine as a control.

The V and J genes are TRBV5-6 and TRBJ1-1; 9 bases match TRBD1. CDR1 and CDR2 (germline): SGHDT, YYEEEE. The CDR3 sequence is 15 residues long. V lost 3 bases, J lost 4 bases, and 7 bases stayed unmatched. CDR3 loop: CASSSLQGAVTEAFF. The CDR3 nucleotides read TGTGCCAGCAGCTCACTACAGGGGGCGGTCACTGAAGCTTTCTTT.

The V and J genes are TRBV28 and TRBJ2-7; TRBD1 or TRBD2 may be the D gene (5 bases each). The germline V and J ends were trimmed by 5 bases and 4 bases, with 12 bases remaining between them. The CDR3 is made up of 13 amino acids. Germline V gene sequence: CDR1 MDHEN, CDR2 SYDVKM. CDR3 DNA: TGTGCCAGCAGTCCCCTGGGGGTATACGAGCAGTACTTC. It is translated as CASSPLGVYEQYF.

The genes are TRBV19 and TRBJ1-6, with D perhaps matching TRBD1 (5 bases). Germline V gene data show CDR1 as LNHDA and CDR2 as SQIVND (reference sequence). The length of the CDR3 is 15 residues. Trimming pared 6 bases from V and 5 bases from J, leaving 14 bases between. The DNA for the CDR3 is TGTGCCAGTAGCCCTGGGGGGTTGAATAATTCACCCCTCCACTTT. Encoded protein: CASSPGGLNNSPLHF. Drawing the rest from reference TRBV19 and TRBJ1-6, the complete variable domain is DGGITQSPKYLFRKEGQNVTLSCEQNLNHDAMYWYRQDPGQGLRLIYYSQIVNDFQKGDIAEGYSVSREKKESFPLTVTSAQKNPTAFYLCASSPGGLNNSPLHFGNGTRLTVT.